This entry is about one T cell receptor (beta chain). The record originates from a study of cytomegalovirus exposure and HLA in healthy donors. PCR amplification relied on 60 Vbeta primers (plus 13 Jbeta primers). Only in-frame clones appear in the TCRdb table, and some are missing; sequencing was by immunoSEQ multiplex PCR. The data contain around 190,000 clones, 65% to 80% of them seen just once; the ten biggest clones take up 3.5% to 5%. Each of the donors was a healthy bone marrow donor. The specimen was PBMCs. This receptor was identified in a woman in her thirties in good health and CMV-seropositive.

The CDR3 nucleotides are TGTGCCAGCAGTTTTCGAAGGGGACAGGGGGGCTACGAGCAGTACTTC. This sequence encodes CASSFRRGQGGYEQYF. The V call is TRBV27, the J call TRBJ2-7; 11 bases match TRBD1. The CDR3 runs to 16 residues. The trim removed 3 bases at V and 3 bases at J, leaving 7 bases unmatched. The V gene's germline CDR1 is MNHEY and CDR2 SMNVEV (reference sequence).